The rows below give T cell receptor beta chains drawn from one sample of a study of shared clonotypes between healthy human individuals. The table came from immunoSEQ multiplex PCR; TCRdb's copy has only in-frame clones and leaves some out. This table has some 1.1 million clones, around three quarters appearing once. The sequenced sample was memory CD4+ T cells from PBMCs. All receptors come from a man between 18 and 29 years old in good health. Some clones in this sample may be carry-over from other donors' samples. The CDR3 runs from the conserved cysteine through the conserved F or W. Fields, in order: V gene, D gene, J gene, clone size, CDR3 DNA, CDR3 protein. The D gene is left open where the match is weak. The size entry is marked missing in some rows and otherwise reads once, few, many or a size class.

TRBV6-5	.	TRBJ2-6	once	TGTGCCAGCAGTTCAACTAGTTCGGGGGCCAACGTCCTGACTTTC	CASSSTSSGANVLTF
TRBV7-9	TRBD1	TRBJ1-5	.	TGTGCCAGCAGTTTACAGGGGGGAGGAAATCAGCCCCAGCATTTT	CASSLQGGGNQPQHF
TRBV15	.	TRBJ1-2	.	TGTGCCACCAGCAGAGATGGGTATGGCTACACCTTC	CATSRDGYGYTF
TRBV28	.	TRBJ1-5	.	TGTGCCAGCAGTTTACGCAGGGGTTTACGCAATCAGCCCCAGCATTTT	CASSLRRGLRNQPQHF
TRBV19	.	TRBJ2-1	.	TGTGCCAGTAGTCGGGGCAGGCGAAGCGAGCAGTTCTTC	CASSRGRRSEQFF
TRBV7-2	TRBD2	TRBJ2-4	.	TGTGCCAGCAGCCCAAGGGTCGCTAGCGGGAAAAAAAACATTCAGTACTTC	CASSPRVASGKKNIQYF
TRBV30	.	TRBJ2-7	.	TGTGCCTGGTCCGCGGAAGGCGAGCAGTACTTC	CAWSAEGEQYF
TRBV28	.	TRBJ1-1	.	TGTGCCAGCAGTTTATTCCGGGCTGAAGCTTTCTTT	CASSLFRAEAFF
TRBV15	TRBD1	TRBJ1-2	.	TGTGCCACCAGCGGAGGGACAGGTGCCTATGGCTACACCTTC	CATSGGTGAYGYTF
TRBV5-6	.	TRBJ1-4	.	TGTGCCAGCAGCTTGGAGGGGGTTGATGAAAAACTGTTTTTT	CASSLEGVDEKLFF
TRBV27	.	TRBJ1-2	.	TGTGCCAGCAGTCTCACCGTTATGGGGGGGGGCTTTTTCTATGGCTACACCTTC	CASSLTVMGGGFFYGYTF
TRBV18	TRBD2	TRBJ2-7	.	TGTGCCAGCTCCCGAGGACTAGCGGCCTCCTACGAGCAGTACTTC	CASSRGLAASYEQYF
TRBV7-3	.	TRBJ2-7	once	TGTGCCAGCAGCTTAGTAGCCGCTAGCCTCCACGAGCAGTACTTC	CASSLVAASLHEQYF
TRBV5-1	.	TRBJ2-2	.	TGCGCCAGCAGCCCTAGCGTAAGTGACACCGGGGAGCTGTTTTTT	CASSPSVSDTGELFF
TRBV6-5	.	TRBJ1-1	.	TGTGCCAGCAGTTACTCGACTGTGAACACTGAAGCTTTCTTT	CASSYSTVNTEAFF
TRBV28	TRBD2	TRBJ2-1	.	TGTGCCAGCAGTTTCCTCCCGGGACAGGGGGGACTAGCGGGAGGGCCTTTTGAGTTCTTC	CASSFLPGQGGLAGGPFEFF
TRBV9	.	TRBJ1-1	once	TGTGCCAGCAGCGTAGCTACGAGGAACACTGAAGCTTTCTTT	CASSVATRNTEAFF
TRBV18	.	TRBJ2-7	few	TGTGCCAGCTCACCAGAGGAATATTCCTACGAGCAGTACTTC	CASSPEEYSYEQYF
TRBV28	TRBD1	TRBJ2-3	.	TGTGCCAGCAGTTCAGCCGGGACAGGGTATGCAGATACGCAGTATTTT	CASSSAGTGYADTQYF
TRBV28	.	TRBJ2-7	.	TGTGCCAGCAGTTCCCCCGTTCACAGGGTTTCCTACGAGCAGTACTTC	CASSSPVHRVSYEQYF
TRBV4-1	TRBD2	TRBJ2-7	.	TGCGCCAGCAGCCAAGAAAGGGCTAGCGGTAACTACGAGCAGTACTTC	CASSQERASGNYEQYF
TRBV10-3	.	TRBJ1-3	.	TGTGCCATCAGTGATGGGTCTGTCGCGGGTGGAAACACCATATATTTT	CAISDGSVAGGNTIYF
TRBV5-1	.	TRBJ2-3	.	TGCGCCAGCAGCTTGGTGGCAGTCACAGATACGCAGTATTTT	CASSLVAVTDTQYF
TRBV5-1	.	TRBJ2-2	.	TGCGCCAGCAGTCGTATACAGGGCCCCGGGGAGCTGTTTTTT	CASSRIQGPGELFF
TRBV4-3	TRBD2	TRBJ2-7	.	TGCGCCAGCAGCCCCTCGGGCGGGAGGGCCCCCGAGCAGTACTTC	CASSPSGGRAPEQYF
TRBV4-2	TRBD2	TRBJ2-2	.	TGTGCCAGCAGCCACCGGACTAGCGGGATGAACACCGGGGAGCTGTTTTTT	CASSHRTSGMNTGELFF
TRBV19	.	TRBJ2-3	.	TGTGCCAGTAGTATCTGGGGGAGTGGGACAGATACGCAGTATTTT	CASSIWGSGTDTQYF
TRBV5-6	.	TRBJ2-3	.	TGTGCCAGCAGCAGCCTCAGCACAGATACGCAGTATTTT	CASSSLSTDTQYF
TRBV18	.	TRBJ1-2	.	TGTGCCAGCTCACCACCGGAACAGCTGAACTATGGCTACACCTTC	CASSPPEQLNYGYTF
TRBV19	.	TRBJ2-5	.	TGTGCCAGTAGTATTTTCGTGGCGGAGACCCAGTACTTC	CASSIFVAETQYF
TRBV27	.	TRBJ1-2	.	TGTGCCAGCAGTCCCCGGGACGTCCGGAATGGCTACACCTTC	CASSPRDVRNGYTF
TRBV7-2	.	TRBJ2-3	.	TGTGCCAGCAGCTTACGGATTGGAGATACGCAGTATTTT	CASSLRIGDTQYF
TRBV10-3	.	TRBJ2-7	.	TGTGCCATCAGTGACAGTTACGAGCAGTACTTC	CAISDSYEQYF
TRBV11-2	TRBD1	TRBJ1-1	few	TGTGCCAGCAGCACAAACAGGGGGCTCACTGAAGCTTTCTTT	CASSTNRGLTEAFF
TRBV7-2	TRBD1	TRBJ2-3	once	TGTGCCAGCAGCTACTACAGGGGGTCCTCGGGAGATACGCAGTATTTT	CASSYYRGSSGDTQYF
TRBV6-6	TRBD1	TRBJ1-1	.	TGTGCCAGCAGTGCGGGGACAGGGGCCCTGTTTGAAGCTTTCTTT	CASSAGTGALFEAFF
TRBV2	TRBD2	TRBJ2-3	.	TGTGCCAGCAGTGAATCATTGGGACTAGGTTTGTCTAGCACAGATACGCAGTATTTT	CASSESLGLGLSSTDTQYF
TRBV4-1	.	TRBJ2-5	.	TGCGCCAGCAGCCAAGCCCTGCAAGAGACCCAGTACTTC	CASSQALQETQYF
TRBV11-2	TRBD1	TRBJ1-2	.	TGTGCCAGCAGCCAAGCTGGCAGGGGGCGCGGCTACACCTTC	CASSQAGRGRGYTF
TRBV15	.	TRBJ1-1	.	TGTGCCACCAGCAGAGAAAGATCAGGGGAACAACGCACTGAAGCTTTCTTT	CATSRERSGEQRTEAFF
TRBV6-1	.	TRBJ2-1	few	TGTGCCAGCAACCCTAGTATCGGCGAGCAGTTCTTC	CASNPSIGEQFF
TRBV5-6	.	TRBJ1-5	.	TGTGCCAGCAGCCCCCGTTGGAGCAATCAGCCCCAGCATTTT	CASSPRWSNQPQHF
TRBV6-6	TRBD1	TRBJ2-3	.	TGTGCCAGCAGTTATCTTCCGGGACAGGGGGCTGATACGCAGTATTTT	CASSYLPGQGADTQYF
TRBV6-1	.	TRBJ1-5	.	TGTGCCAGCAGTGACTTCAGTAGTAATCAGCCCCAGCATTTT	CASSDFSSNQPQHF
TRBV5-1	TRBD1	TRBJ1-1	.	TGCGCCAGCAGCTTAACAGGGGTAGGGGACACTGAAGCTTTCTTT	CASSLTGVGDTEAFF
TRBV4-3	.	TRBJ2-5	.	TGCGCCAGCAGCCAACGTGGGCCTGGGGAGACCCAGTACTTC	CASSQRGPGETQYF
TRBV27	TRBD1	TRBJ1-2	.	TGTGCCAGCGGGTTTGCCTTTGACAGGGTGACTGGCTACACCTTC	CASGFAFDRVTGYTF